This TCR beta chain emerged from a study of cytomegalovirus exposure and HLA in healthy donors. Use of 60 Vbeta and 13 Jbeta primers characterized the PCR. Produced via immunoSEQ multiplex PCR; TCRdb's table is partial and in-frame only. The sample lists roughly 110,000 clones, roughly four fifths occurring once. This clone was seen only a few times. In nominal health when sampled, donors likely had unrecorded immune exposures nonetheless. Source material: PBMCs. This clonotype was obtained from a male donor in good health and CMV-seropositive.

Here the CDR3 DNA reads TGTGCCATCAGTGAACTAGCGGGGGGGCTTAATGAGCAGTTCTTC. This gives the protein CAISELAGGLNEQFF. This chain links TRBV10-3 with TRBJ2-1; TRBD2 matches 13 bases. The CDR3 runs 15 residues. V was pared by 3 bases and J by 7 bases, with 3 bases of the junction left unmatched. The germline V gene encodes CDR1 ENHRY and CDR2 SYGVKD.